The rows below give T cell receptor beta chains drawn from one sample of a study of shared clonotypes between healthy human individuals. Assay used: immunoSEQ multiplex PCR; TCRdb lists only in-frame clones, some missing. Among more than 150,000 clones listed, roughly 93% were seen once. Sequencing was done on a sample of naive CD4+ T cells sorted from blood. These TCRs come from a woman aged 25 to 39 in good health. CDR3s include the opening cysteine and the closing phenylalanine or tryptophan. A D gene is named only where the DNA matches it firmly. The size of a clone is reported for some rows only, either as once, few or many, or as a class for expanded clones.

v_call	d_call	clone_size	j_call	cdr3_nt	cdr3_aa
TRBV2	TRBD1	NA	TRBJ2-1	TGTGCCAGCGTCGCCTTCGGGACAGTAGTGTATGAGCAGTTCTTC	CASVAFGTVVYEQFF
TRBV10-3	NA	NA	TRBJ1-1	TGTGCCATCAGGGAGACGGAAATTAACACTGAAGCTTTCTTT	CAIRETEINTEAFF
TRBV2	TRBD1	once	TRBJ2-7	TGTGCCAGTCAAAGGGGACAGGCGGTCGAGCAGTACTTC	CASQRGQAVEQYF
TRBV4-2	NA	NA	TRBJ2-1	TGTGCCAGCAGCCAAGATACTAACCAGCAGTTCTTC	CASSQDTNQQFF
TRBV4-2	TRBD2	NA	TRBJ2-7	TGTGCCAGCAGCCAAGATCCGGGAGGCACCTACGAGCAGTACTTC	CASSQDPGGTYEQYF
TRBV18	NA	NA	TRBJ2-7	TGTGCCAGCTCACCACTTTCTAAGGGGGCGGGAGACGAGCAGTACTTC	CASSPLSKGAGDEQYF
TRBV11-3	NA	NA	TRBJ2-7	TGTGCCAGCAGCATCCGGGACGGAAACTACGAGCAGTACTTC	CASSIRDGNYEQYF
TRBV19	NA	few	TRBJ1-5	TGTGCCAGTAGTCCTATCGACAGACAATCCCAGCCCCAGCATTTT	CASSPIDRQSQPQHF
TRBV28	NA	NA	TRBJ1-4	TGTGCCAGCAGTTTATCAGGGGTTGAAAAACTGTTTTTT	CASSLSGVEKLFF
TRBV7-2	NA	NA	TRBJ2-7	TGTGCCAGCAGCTTATGGGCAGGGACGAACTACGAGCAGTACTTC	CASSLWAGTNYEQYF